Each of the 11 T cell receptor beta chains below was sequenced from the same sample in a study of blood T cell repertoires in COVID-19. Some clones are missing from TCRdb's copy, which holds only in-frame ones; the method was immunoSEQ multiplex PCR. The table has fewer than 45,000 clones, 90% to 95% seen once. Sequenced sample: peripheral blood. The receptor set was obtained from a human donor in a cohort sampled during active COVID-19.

CDR3 amino acids: CASSPRTGFSPGEQFF. The CDR3 DNA follows: TGTGCCAGCAGCCCGCGGACAGGGTTTTCGCCGGGTGAGCAGTTCTTC. The rearrangement links TRBV7-6 to TRBJ2-1, with TRBD1 matching 8 bases. Per germline, CDR1 SGHVS and CDR2 FNYEAQ. The V segment lost 5 bases and the J segment 9 bases; nucleotides outside the gene matches: 15. This CDR3 has 16 residues.

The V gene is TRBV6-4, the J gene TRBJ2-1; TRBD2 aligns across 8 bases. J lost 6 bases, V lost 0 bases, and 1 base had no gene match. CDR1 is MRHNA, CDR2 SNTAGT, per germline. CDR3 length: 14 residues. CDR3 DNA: TGTGCCAGCAGTGACTCCGGGACTAGCAATGAGCAGTTCTTC. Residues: CASSDSGTSNEQFF.

CDR3: CATSEGSATGELFF. The CDR3 nucleotides are TGTGCCACCAGTGAAGGGAGCGCGACCGGGGAGCTGTTTTTT. The chain uses TRBV24-1 and TRBJ2-2; TRBD2 might be the D (5 bases). Germline V CDR1 and CDR2: KGHDR, SFDVKD. CDR3 length: 14 residues. Trimming removed 4 bases at V and 5 bases at J, with 10 bases between.

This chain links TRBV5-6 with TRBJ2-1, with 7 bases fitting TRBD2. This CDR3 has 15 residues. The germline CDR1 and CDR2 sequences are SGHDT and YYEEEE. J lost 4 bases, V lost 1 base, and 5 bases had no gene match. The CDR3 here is CASSLRDYDYNEQFF. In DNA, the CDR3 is TGTGCCAGCAGCTTGCGGGACTACGATTACAATGAGCAGTTCTTC. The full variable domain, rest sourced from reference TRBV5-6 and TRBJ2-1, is DAGVTQSPTHLIKTRGQQVTLRCSPKSGHDTVSWYQQALGQGPQFIFQYYEEEERQRGNFPDRFSGHQFPNYSSELNVNALLLGDSALYLCASSLRDYDYNEQFFGPGTRLTVL.

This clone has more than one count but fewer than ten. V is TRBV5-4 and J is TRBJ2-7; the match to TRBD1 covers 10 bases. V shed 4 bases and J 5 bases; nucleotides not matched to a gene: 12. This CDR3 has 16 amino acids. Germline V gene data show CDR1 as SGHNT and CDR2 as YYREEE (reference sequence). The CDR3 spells CASSRWDRGSLDEQYF. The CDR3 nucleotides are TGTGCCAGCAGCCGGTGGGACAGGGGATCCTTGGACGAGCAGTACTTC.

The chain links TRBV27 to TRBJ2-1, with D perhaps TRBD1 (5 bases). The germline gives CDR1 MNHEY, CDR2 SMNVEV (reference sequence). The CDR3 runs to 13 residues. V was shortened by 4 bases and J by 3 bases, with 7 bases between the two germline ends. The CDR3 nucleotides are TGTGCCAGCAGTTGGGGCAGCTACAATGAGCAGTTCTTC. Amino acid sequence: CASSWGSYNEQFF.

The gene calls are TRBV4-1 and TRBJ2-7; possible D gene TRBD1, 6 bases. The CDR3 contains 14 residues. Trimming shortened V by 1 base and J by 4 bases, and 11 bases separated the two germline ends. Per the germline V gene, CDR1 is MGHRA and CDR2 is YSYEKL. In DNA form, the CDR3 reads TGCGCCAGCAGCCAAGGGACAGTTCTTTACGAGCAGTACTTC. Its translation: CASSQGTVLYEQYF.

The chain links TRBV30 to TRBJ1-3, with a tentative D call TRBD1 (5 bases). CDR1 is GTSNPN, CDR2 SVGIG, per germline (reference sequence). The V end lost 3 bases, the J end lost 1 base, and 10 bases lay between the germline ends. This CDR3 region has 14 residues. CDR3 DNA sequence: TGTGCCTGGAGCACAGGAGTATCTGGAAACACCATATATTTT. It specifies CAWSTGVSGNTIYF.

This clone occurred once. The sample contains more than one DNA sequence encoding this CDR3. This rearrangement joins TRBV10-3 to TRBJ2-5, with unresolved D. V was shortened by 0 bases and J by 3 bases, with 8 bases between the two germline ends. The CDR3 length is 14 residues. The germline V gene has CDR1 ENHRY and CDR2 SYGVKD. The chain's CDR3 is CAISESNRKETQYF. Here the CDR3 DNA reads TGTGCCATCAGTGAGTCCAACAGAAAAGAGACCCAGTACTTC.

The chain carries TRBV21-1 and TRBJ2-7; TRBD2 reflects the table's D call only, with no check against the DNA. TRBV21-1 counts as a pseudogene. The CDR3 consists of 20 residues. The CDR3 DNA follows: TGTGCCAGCAGCAAAAAGGGGCCATGGTCTTTTGCGGGAGACACCTACGAGCAGTACTTC. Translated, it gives CASSKKGPWSFAGDTYEQYF.

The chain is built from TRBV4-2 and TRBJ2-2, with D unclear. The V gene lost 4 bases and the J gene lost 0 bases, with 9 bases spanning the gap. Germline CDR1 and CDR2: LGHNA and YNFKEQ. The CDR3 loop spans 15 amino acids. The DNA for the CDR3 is TGTGCCAGCAGCCTACAGAAAACGAACACCGGGGAGCTGTTTTTT. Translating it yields CASSLQKTNTGELFF.